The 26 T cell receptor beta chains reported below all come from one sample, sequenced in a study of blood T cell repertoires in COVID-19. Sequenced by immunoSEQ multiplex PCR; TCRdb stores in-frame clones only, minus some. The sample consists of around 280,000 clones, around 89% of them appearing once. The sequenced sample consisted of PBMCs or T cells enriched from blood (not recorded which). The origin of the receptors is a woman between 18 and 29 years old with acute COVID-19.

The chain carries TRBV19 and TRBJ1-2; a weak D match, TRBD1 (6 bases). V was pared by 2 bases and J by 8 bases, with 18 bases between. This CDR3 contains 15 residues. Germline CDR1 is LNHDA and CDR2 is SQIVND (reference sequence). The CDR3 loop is CASSIRGGTTRGYTF. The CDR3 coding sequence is TGTGCCAGTAGTATAAGGGGGGGGACGACGAGAGGCTACACCTTC.

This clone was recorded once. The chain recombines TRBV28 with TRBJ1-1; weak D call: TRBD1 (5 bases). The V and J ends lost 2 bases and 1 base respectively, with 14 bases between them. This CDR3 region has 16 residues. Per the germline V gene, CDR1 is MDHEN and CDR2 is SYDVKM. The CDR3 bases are TGTGCCAGCAGTTTAAACGTGGGGGGTGGGAACACTGAAGCTTTCTTT. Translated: CASSLNVGGGNTEAFF.

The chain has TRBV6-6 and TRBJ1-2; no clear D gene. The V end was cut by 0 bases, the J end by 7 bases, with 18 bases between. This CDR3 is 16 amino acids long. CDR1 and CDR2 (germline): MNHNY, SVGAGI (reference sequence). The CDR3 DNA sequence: TGTGCCAGCAGTTACTCGACGCCTGGGAGTTTTGGTGGCTACACCTTC. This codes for CASSYSTPGSFGGYTF.

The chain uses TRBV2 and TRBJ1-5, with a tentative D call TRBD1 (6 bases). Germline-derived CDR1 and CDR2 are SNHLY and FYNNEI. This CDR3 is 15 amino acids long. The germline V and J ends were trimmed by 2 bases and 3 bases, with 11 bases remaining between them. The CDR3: CASSERDTYNQPQHF. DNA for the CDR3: TGTGCCAGCAGTGAAAGGGACACATACAATCAGCCCCAGCATTTT. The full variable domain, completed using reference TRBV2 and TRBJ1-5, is EPEVTQTPSHQVTQMGQEVILRCVPISNHLYFYWYRQILGQKVEFLVSFYNNEISEKSEIFDDQFSVERPDGSNFTLKIRSTKLEDSAMYFCASSERDTYNQPQHFGDGTRLSIL.

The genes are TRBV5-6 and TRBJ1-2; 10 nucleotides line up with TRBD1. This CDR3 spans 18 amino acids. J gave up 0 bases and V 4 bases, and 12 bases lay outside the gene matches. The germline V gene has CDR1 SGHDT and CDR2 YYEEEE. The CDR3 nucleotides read TGTGCCAGCAGCGGGCTGACAGGGGGCTCTCTGGCTAACTATGGCTACACCTTC. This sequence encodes CASSGLTGGSLANYGYTF.

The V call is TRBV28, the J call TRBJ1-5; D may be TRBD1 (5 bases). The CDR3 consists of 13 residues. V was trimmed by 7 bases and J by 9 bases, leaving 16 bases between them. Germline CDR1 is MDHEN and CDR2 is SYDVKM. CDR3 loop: CASIPRGNSPQHF. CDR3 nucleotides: TGTGCCAGCATCCCTCGGGGGAATTCGCCCCAGCATTTT. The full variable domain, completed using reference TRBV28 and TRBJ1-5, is DVKVTQSSRYLVKRTGEKVFLECVQDMDHENMFWYRQDPGLGLRLIYFSYDVKMKEKGDIPEGYSVSREKKERFSLILESASTNQTSMYLCASIPRGNSPQHFGDGTRLSIL.

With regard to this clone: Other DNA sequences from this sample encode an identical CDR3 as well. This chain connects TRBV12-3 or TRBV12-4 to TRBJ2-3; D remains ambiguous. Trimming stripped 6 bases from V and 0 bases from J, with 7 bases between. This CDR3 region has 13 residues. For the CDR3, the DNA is TGTGCCAGCAGCTCGACTAGCACAGATACGCAGTATTTT. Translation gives CASSSTSTDTQYF.

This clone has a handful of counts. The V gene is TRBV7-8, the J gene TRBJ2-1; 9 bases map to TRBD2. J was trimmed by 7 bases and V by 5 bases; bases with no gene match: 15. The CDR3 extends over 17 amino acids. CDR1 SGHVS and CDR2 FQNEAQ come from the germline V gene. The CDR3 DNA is TGTGCCAGCAGCCCCCCTTTTTGGCGGGAGGGTGGTAATGAGCAGTTCTTC. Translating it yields CASSPPFWREGGNEQFF.

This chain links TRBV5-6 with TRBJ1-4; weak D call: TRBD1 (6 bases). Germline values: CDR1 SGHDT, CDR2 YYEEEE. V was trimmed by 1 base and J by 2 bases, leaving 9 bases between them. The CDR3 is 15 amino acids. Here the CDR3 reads CASSLRGHTNEKLFF. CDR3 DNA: TGTGCCAGCAGCTTGAGGGGACACACTAATGAAAAACTGTTTTTT.

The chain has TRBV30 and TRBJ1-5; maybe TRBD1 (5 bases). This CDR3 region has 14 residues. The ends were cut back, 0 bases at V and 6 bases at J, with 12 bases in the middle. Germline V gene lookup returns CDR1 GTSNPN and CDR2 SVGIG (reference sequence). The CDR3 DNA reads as TGTGCCTGGAGTGTAGACGGGGGAGGTCAGCCCCAGCATTTT. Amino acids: CAWSVDGGGQPQHF.

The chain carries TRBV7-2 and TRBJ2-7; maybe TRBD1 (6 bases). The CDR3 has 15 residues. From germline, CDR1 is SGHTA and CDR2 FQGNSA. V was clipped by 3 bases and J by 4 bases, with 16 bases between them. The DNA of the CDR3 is TGTGCCAGCAGCTTTACACCGGGACAACAATACGAGCAGTACTTC. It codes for CASSFTPGQQYEQYF. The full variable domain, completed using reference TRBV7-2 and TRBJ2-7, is GAGVSQSPSNKVTEKGKDVELRCDPISGHTALYWYRQSLGQGLEFLIYFQGNSAPDKSGLPSDRFSAERTGGSVSTLTIQRTQQEDSAVYLCASSFTPGQQYEQYFGPGTRLTVT.

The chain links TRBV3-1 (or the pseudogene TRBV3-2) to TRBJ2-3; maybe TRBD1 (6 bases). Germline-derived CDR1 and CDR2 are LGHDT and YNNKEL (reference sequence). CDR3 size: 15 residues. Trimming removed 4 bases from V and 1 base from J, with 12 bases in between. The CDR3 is CASSPPGVGTDTQYF. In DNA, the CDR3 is TGTGCCAGCAGCCCCCCAGGGGTGGGCACAGATACGCAGTATTTT.

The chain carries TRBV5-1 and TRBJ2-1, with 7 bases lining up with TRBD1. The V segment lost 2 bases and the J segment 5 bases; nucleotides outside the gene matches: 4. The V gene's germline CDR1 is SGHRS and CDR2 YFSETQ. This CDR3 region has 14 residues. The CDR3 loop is CASSLQGMDNEQFF. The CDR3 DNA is TGCGCCAGCAGCTTACAGGGGATGGACAATGAGCAGTTCTTC.

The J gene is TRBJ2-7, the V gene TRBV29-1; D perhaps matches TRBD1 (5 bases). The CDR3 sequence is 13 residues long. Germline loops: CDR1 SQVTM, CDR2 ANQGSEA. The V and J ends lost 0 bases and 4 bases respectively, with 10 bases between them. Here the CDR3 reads CSVEDRVGYEQYF. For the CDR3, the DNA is TGCAGCGTTGAAGACAGGGTTGGGTACGAGCAGTACTTC.

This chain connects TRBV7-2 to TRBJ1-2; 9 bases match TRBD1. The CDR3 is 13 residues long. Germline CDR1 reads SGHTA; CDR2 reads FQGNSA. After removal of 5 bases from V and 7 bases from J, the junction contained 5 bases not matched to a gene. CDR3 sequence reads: CASSLGTGRGYTF. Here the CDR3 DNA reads TGTGCCAGCAGCCTGGGGACAGGGCGTGGCTACACCTTC.

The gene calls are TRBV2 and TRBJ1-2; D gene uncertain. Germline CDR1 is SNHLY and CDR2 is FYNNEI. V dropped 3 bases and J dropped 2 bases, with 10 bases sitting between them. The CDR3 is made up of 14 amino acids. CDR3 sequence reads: CASSEVGRNYGYTF. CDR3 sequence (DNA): TGTGCCAGCAGTGAGGTTGGCAGAAACTATGGCTACACCTTC.

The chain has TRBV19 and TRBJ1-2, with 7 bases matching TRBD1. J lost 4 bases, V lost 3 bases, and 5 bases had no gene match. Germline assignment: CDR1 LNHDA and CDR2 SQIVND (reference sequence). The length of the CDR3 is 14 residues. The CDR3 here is CASSIDRVSYGYTF. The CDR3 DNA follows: TGTGCCAGTAGTATCGACAGGGTCAGCTATGGCTACACCTTC.

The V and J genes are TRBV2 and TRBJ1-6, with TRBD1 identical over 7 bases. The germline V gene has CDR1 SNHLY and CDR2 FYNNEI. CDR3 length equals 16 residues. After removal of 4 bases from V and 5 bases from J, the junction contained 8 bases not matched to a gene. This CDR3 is CASSVDRTGNNSPLHF. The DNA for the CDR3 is TGTGCCAGCAGTGTAGACCGGACAGGCAATAATTCACCCCTCCACTTT.

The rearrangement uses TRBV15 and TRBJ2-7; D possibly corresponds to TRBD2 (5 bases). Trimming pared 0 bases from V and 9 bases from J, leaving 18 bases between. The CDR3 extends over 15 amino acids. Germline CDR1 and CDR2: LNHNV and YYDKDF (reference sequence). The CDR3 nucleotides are TGTGCCACCAGCAGAGAAGAGGGAAGCCTACGAGGGCAGTACTTC. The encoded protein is CATSREEGSLRGQYF.

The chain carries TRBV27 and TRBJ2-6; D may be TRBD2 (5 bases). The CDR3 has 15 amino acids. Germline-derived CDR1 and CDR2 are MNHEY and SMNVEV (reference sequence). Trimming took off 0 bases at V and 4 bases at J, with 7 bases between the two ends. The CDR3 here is CASSLSEGGANVLTF. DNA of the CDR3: TGTGCCAGCAGTTTATCAGAGGGAGGGGCCAACGTCCTGACTTTC. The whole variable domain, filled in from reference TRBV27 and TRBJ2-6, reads EAQVTQNPRYLITVTGKKLTVTCSQNMNHEYMSWYRQDPGLGLRQIYYSMNVEVTDKGDVPEGYKVSRKEKRNFPLILESPSPNQTSLYFCASSLSEGGANVLTFGAGSRLTVL.

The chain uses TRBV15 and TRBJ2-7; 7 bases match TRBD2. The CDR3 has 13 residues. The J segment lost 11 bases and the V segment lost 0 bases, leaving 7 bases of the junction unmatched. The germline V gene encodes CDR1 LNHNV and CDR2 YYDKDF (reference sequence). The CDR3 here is CATSRDWEGREYF. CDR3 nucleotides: TGTGCCACCAGCAGAGATTGGGAGGGGCGAGAGTACTTC.

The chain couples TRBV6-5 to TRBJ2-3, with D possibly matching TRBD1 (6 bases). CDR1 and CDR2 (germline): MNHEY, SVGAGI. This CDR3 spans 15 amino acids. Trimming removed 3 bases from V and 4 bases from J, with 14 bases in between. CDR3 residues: CASSYGDNTADTQYF. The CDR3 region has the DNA TGTGCCAGCAGTTATGGGGACAACACAGCAGATACGCAGTATTTT.

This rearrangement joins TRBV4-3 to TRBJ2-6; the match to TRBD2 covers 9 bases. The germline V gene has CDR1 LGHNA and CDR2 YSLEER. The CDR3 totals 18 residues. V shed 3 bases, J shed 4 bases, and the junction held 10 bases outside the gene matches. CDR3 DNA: TGCGCCAGCAGCCAGGCTAGCGGGACCTCTATCGGGGCCAACGTCCTGACTTTC. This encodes CASSQASGTSIGANVLTF.

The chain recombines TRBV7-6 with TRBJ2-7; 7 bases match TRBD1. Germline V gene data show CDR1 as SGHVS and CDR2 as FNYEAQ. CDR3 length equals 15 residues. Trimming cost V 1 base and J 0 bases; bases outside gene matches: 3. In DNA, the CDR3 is TGTGCCAGCAGCTTAGGGACAGGTGTCTCCTACGAGCAGTACTTC. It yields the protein CASSLGTGVSYEQYF.

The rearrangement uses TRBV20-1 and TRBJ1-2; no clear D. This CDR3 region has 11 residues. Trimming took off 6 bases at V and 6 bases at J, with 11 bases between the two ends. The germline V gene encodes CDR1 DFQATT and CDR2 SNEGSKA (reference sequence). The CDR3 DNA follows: TGCAGTGCATCCAGGACTGATGGCTACACCTTC. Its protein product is CSASRTDGYTF.

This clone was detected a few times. CDR3 nucleotides: TGTGCCAGCAGCCCCCGGCTAGCGGGGAGCTACGAGCAGTACTTC. Encoded protein: CASSPRLAGSYEQYF. This sequence joins TRBV7-8 and TRBJ2-7; 9 bases align to TRBD2. Germline trimming cut 5 bases from V and 3 bases from J; bases unmatched to any gene: 8. The CDR3 consists of 15 residues. CDR1 and CDR2 (germline): SGHVS, FQNEAQ.